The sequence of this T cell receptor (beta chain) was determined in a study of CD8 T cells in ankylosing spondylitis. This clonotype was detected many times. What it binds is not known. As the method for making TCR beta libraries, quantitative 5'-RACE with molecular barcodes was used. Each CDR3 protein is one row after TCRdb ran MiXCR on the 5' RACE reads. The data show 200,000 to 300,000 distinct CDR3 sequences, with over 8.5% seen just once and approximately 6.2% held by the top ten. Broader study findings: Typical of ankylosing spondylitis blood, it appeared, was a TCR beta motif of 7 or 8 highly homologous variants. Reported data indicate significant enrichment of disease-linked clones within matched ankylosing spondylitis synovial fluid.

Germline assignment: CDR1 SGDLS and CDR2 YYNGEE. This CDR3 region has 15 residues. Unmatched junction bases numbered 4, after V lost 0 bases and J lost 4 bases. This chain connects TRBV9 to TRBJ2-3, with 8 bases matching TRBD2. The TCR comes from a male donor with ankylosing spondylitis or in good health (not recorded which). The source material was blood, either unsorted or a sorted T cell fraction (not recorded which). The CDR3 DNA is TGTGCCAGCAGCGTAGAGGGACTAGAGGCAGATACGCAGTATTTT. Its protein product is CASSVEGLEADTQYF.